The 31 T cell receptor beta chains below were found in one sample sequenced in a study of T cell responses to AZD1222 COVID-19 vaccine. Assay: immunoSEQ multiplex PCR; the TCRdb copy retains only in-frame clones and omits some. Of 140,000 to 150,000 clones listed, 85% to 95% are singletons. This specimen consisted of peripheral blood, obtained on day 0 of MenACWY control vaccination. Source of these receptors: an adult in good health.

V and J are TRBV3-1 (or the pseudogene TRBV3-2) and TRBJ1-1, with D unclear. Germline loops: CDR1 LGHDT, CDR2 YNNKEL (reference sequence). CDR3 size: 12 residues. Trimming removed 6 bases at V and 5 bases at J, with 10 bases between. In DNA, the CDR3 is TGTGCCAGCAGTCCCAGAGGGACTGAAGCTTTCTTT. It translates to CASSPRGTEAFF.

CDR3 sequence (DNA): TGTGCCAGCAGCCCCCACCGGGGCCAAGAGACCCAGTACTTC. Amino acids: CASSPHRGQETQYF. The chain employs TRBV11-3 and TRBJ2-5; a possible D gene is TRBD2 (5 bases). The CDR3 covers 14 residues. V lost 5 bases to trimming and J lost 1 base, with 11 bases between them. Germline V gene data show CDR1 as SGHNT and CDR2 as YENEEA.

The chain links TRBV6-5 to TRBJ1-2, with D possibly being TRBD1 (5 bases). The CDR3 has 16 residues. Trimming stripped 2 bases from V and 3 bases from J, with 16 bases between. Germline V gene lookup returns CDR1 MNHEY and CDR2 SVGAGI. The CDR3: CASSYTPWGGDYGYTF. CDR3 DNA: TGTGCCAGCAGTTACACTCCGTGGGGGGGTGACTATGGCTACACCTTC.

This clone was recorded once. The chain uses TRBV30 and TRBJ2-7; a weak D match, TRBD1 (6 bases). The CDR3 spans 13 residues. Trimming left V 3 bases short and J 5 bases short, with 14 bases between. Per germline, CDR1 GTSNPN and CDR2 SVGIG (reference sequence). CDR3 in amino acids: CAWRNRGLDEQYF. CDR3 in DNA: TGTGCCTGGAGAAATAGGGGGTTGGACGAGCAGTACTTC.

Here the CDR3 reads CASSPGTGYGYTF. The CDR3 region has the DNA TGTGCCAGCAGTCCAGGGACAGGCTATGGCTACACCTTC. V gene TRBV27 combines with J gene TRBJ1-2, with 8 bases lining up with TRBD1. CDR1 is MNHEY, CDR2 SMNVEV, per germline (reference sequence). V trimming: 5 bases; J trimming: 4 bases; junction bases outside the gene matches: 3. This CDR3 region has 13 residues.

The chain couples TRBV15 to TRBJ1-4; the match to TRBD1 covers 9 bases. This CDR3 spans 15 amino acids. Germline-derived CDR1 and CDR2 are LNHNV and YYDKDF (reference sequence). V lost 2 bases to trimming and J lost 5 bases; unmatched junction nucleotides: 3. The CDR3 spells CATSRPGTGNEKLFF. Here the CDR3 DNA reads TGTGCCACCAGCAGACCCGGGACAGGGAATGAAAAACTGTTTTTT. Together with reference TRBV15 and TRBJ1-4, the CDR3 gives the full variable domain: DAMVIQNPRYQVTQFGKPVTLSCSQTLNHNVMYWYQQKSSQAPKLLFHYYDKDFNNEADTPDNFQSRRPNTSFCFLDIRSPGLGDTAMYLCATSRPGTGNEKLFFGSGTQLSVL.

The chain uses TRBV5-6 and TRBJ2-2, with 7 bases fitting TRBD1. CDR1 SGHDT and CDR2 YYEEEE come from the germline V gene. This CDR3 is 15 amino acids long. V shed 4 bases, J shed 6 bases, and the junction held 9 bases outside the gene matches. The CDR3 DNA follows: TGTGCCAGCAGCCCTAGACAGGGAGAATCCGGGGAGCTGTTTTTT. Amino acids: CASSPRQGESGELFF.

The rearrangement joins TRBV5-1 to TRBJ1-2; TRBD1 aligns across 10 bases. Per germline, CDR1 SGHRS and CDR2 YFSETQ. The V segment lost 0 bases and the J segment 6 bases; nucleotides outside the gene matches: 5. This CDR3 has 15 amino acids. The CDR3 spells CASSLGHGTGDGYTF. The CDR3 coding sequence is TGCGCCAGCAGCTTGGGTCACGGGACAGGGGATGGCTACACCTTC.

The chain has TRBV20-1 and TRBJ2-7; 9 positions match TRBD2. The CDR3 is 14 amino acids. Germline V gene data show CDR1 as DFQATT and CDR2 as SNEGSKA (reference sequence). V lost 3 bases and J lost 7; bases outside the gene matches: 10. DNA for the CDR3: TGCAGTGCTAGTCAGCCTAGCGGGATATATGAGCAGTACTTC. It codes for CSASQPSGIYEQYF.

V usage is TRBV2 and J usage is TRBJ1-1; no clear D gene. The CDR3 totals 12 residues. Per germline, CDR1 SNHLY and CDR2 FYNNEI. Trimming took off 3 bases at V and 11 bases at J, with 13 bases between the two ends. For the CDR3, the DNA is TGTGCCAGCAGTGACGGGATCGGATGGGCTTTCTTT. Translation: CASSDGIGWAFF.

This clone was counted once. This rearrangement joins TRBV18 to TRBJ1-1; D is perhaps TRBD1 (5 bases). Germline assignment: CDR1 KGHSH and CDR2 LQKENI. V lost 6 bases and J 5 bases, leaving 16 bases between the germline ends. The CDR3 contains 14 residues. This CDR3 is CASSPPQGRTEAFF. DNA for the CDR3: TGTGCCAGCTCGCCCCCCCAGGGCCGGACTGAAGCTTTCTTT. The whole variable domain, remainder taken from reference TRBV18 and TRBJ1-1, is NAGVMQNPRHLVRRRGQEARLRCSPMKGHSHVYWYRQLPEEGLKFMVYLQKENIIDESGMPKERFSAEFPKEGPSILRIQQVVRGDSAAYFCASSPPQGRTEAFFGQGTRLTVV.

This chain links TRBV5-1 with TRBJ2-7; 9 nucleotides align to TRBD1. The J segment lost 5 bases and the V segment lost 4 bases, leaving 7 bases of the junction unmatched. Germline V gene sequence: CDR1 SGHRS, CDR2 YFSETQ. The CDR3 runs 14 residues. As DNA, the CDR3 is TGCGCCAGCAGCATAGGGACAGGGCCCCACGAGCAGTACTTC. As protein: CASSIGTGPHEQYF.

V usage is TRBV6-1 and J usage is TRBJ1-5; no reliable D call. Germline CDR1 and CDR2: MNHNS and SASEGT. This CDR3 contains 16 residues. The germline V and J ends were trimmed by 0 bases and 4 bases, with 13 bases remaining between them. The CDR3 is CASSEALGRGNQPQHF. The CDR3 nucleotides are TGTGCCAGCAGTGAAGCTCTCGGCCGCGGGAATCAGCCCCAGCATTTT.

The chain joins TRBV2 to TRBJ1-4; the match to TRBD1 covers 7 bases. The CDR3 runs 13 residues. Germline values: CDR1 SNHLY, CDR2 FYNNEI. J was trimmed by 3 bases and V by 7 bases; bases with no gene match: 2. The CDR3 sequence is CASKGAPNEKLFF. The CDR3 DNA reads as TGTGCCAGCAAGGGGGCCCCTAATGAAAAACTGTTTTTT.

This clone was recorded only once. The chain recombines TRBV28 with TRBJ1-5; maybe TRBD1 (5 bases). This CDR3 region has 14 residues. The germline V and J ends were trimmed by 6 bases and 1 base, with 10 bases remaining between them. Germline-derived CDR1 and CDR2 are MDHEN and SYDVKM. The CDR3: CASRVGGSNQPQHF. The DNA of the CDR3 is TGTGCCAGCAGAGTTGGGGGAAGCAATCAGCCCCAGCATTTT.

In DNA, the CDR3 is TGTGCCAGCAGTCGGGGTTCGAACTATGGCTACACCTTC. This encodes CASSRGSNYGYTF. This rearrangement joins TRBV12-3 or TRBV12-4 to TRBJ1-2; D is ambiguous. The CDR3 length is 13 residues. V dropped 5 bases and J dropped 2 bases, with 9 bases sitting between them.

The CDR3 here is CASSGPRNIQYF. CDR3 DNA sequence: TGTGCCAGCTCGGGACCCAGGAACATTCAGTACTTC. V usage is TRBV11-2 and J usage is TRBJ2-4, with D perhaps given as TRBD1 or TRBD2 (5 bases each). Germline CDR1 and CDR2: SGHAT and FQNNGV. Deletions cut 8 bases from V and 7 bases from J, with 12 bases between. This CDR3 has 12 residues.

The chain links TRBV30 to TRBJ1-3, with no clear D. This CDR3 comprises 15 residues. Germline V CDR1 and CDR2: GTSNPN, SVGIG (reference sequence). With 0 bases removed from V and 0 bases from J, the gap between germline ends came to 9 bases. CDR3 in DNA: TGTGCCTGGAGTGTAAGGGCAAGCTCTGGAAACACCATATATTTT. This sequence encodes CAWSVRASSGNTIYF.

The rearrangement joins TRBV4-1 to TRBJ1-6, with unresolved D. Germline-derived CDR1 and CDR2 are MGHRA and YSYEKL. V lost 0 bases and J lost 6, with 9 bases in between. The CDR3 runs 15 residues. As DNA, the CDR3 is TGCGCCAGCAGCCAAGATTTGGGCAGTAATTCACCCCTCCACTTT. It specifies CASSQDLGSNSPLHF.

This chain connects TRBV4-2 to TRBJ1-2; D possibly corresponds to TRBD1 (5 bases). CDR1 and CDR2 (germline): LGHNA, YNFKEQ. Trimming took off 3 bases at V and 2 bases at J, with 19 bases between the two ends. CDR3 length: 17 residues. The CDR3: CASSQDKGRGLNYGYTF. The DNA for the CDR3 is TGTGCCAGCAGCCAGGACAAAGGTAGAGGATTGAACTATGGCTACACCTTC.

J is TRBJ1-1 and V is TRBV19; D call uncertain. The CDR3 runs 14 residues. Germline values: CDR1 LNHDA, CDR2 SQIVND (reference sequence). V was pared by 5 bases and J by 4 bases, with 14 bases between. The CDR3 DNA is TGTGCCAGTAGTCCTCCCGGGGTCGTCACTGAAGCTTTCTTT. Amino acid sequence: CASSPPGVVTEAFF.

The chain has TRBV6-5 and TRBJ1-6, with 8 bases fitting TRBD1. Germline V lookup: CDR1 MNHEY, CDR2 SVGAGI. This CDR3 comprises 15 residues. The ends lost 0 bases at V and 8 bases at J; junction bases unmatched: 3. The CDR3 sequence: CASSYSTGADSPLHF. The CDR3 region has the DNA TGTGCCAGCAGTTACTCGACAGGGGCTGATTCACCCCTCCACTTT.

The V call is TRBV24-1, the J call TRBJ2-3; TRBD1 matches at 8 bases. The CDR3 is made up of 16 amino acids. V gave up 4 bases and J gave up 5 bases; unmatched junction bases: 10. The germline V gene encodes CDR1 KGHDR and CDR2 SFDVKD. Written as DNA, the CDR3 is TGTGCCACCAGTGACCAAGGACAGGGAAGAGAAGATACGCAGTATTTT. Encoded protein: CATSDQGQGREDTQYF.

The chain joins TRBV14 to TRBJ2-5; perhaps TRBD2 as D (5 bases). The germline gives CDR1 SGHDN, CDR2 FVKESK. With 1 base removed from V and 5 bases from J, the gap between germline ends came to 8 bases. This CDR3 is built from 13 residues. CDR3 residues: CASSQAGGETQYF. The DNA of the CDR3 is TGTGCCAGCAGCCAAGCAGGAGGCGAGACCCAGTACTTC.

The chain links TRBV4-1 to TRBJ2-1; 10 nucleotides line up with TRBD2. CDR1 and CDR2 (germline): MGHRA, YSYEKL. The CDR3 runs to 18 residues. The V and J ends lost 1 base and 8 bases, in that order; junction bases with no gene match: 14. DNA for the CDR3: TGCGCCAGCAGCCAAGGCGGTAATGTGGCTAGCGGGAGCTATGAGCAGTTCTTC. Its translation is CASSQGGNVASGSYEQFF.

The genes are TRBV5-4 and TRBJ1-2; weak D call: TRBD1 (6 bases). CDR1 and CDR2 from the germline V gene are SGHNT and YYREEE (reference sequence). There are 17 residues in the CDR3. V was clipped by 1 base and J by 0 bases, with 16 bases between them. In DNA form, the CDR3 reads TGTGCCAGCAGCTTGAGGGGGGCCGCTGGGGCTAACTATGGCTACACCTTC. Amino acid sequence: CASSLRGAAGANYGYTF. The full variable domain, rest sourced from reference TRBV5-4 and TRBJ1-2, is ETGVTQSPTHLIKTRGQQVTLRCSSQSGHNTVSWYQQALGQGPQFIFQYYREEENGRGNFPPRFSGLQFPNYSSELNVNALELDDSALYLCASSLRGAAGANYGYTFGSGTRLTVV.

The chain employs TRBV10-3 and TRBJ2-3, with 12 bases aligning to TRBD2. The CDR3 loop spans 17 amino acids. Unmatched junction bases numbered 6, after V lost 3 bases and J lost 2 bases. Germline lookup yields CDR1 ENHRY and CDR2 SYGVKD. The CDR3 spells CAISEDLAGGATDTQYF. CDR3 in DNA: TGTGCCATCAGTGAAGATCTAGCGGGGGGGGCCACAGATACGCAGTATTTT.

The rearrangement uses TRBV11-2 and TRBJ1-6; D may be TRBD1 (5 bases). The CDR3 covers 16 residues. The germline gives CDR1 SGHAT, CDR2 FQNNGV. V was cut by 6 bases and J by 4 bases, with 16 bases left in between. This CDR3 reads CASRPLRGNYNSPLHF. The CDR3 bases are TGTGCCAGCAGACCCCTTCGGGGGAATTATAATTCACCCCTCCACTTT. Variable domain in full (rest from reference TRBV11-2 and TRBJ1-6): EAGVAQSPRYKIIEKRQSVAFWCNPISGHATLYWYQQILGQGPKLLIQFQNNGVVDDSQLPKDRFSAERLKGVDSTLKIQPAKLEDSAVYLCASRPLRGNYNSPLHFGNGTRLTVT.

The chain has TRBV27 and TRBJ2-1; tentative D call: TRBD1 (6 bases). Germline V gives CDR1 MNHEY, CDR2 SMNVEV (reference sequence). Trimming took 3 bases from V and 4 from J, leaving 13 bases between them. This CDR3 has 15 amino acids. As DNA, the CDR3 is TGTGCCAGCAGTTTTGGAGGACAGAGGTACAATGAGCAGTTCTTC. This encodes CASSFGGQRYNEQFF.

This rearrangement joins TRBV25-1 to TRBJ1-1; D is unclear. The CDR3 length is 13 residues. V lost 3 bases, J lost 0 bases, and 5 bases lay in between. Germline V gene lookup returns CDR1 MGHDK and CDR2 SYGVNS. The CDR3 coding sequence is TGTGCCAGCAGTGATAACATGAACACTGAAGCTTTCTTT. Protein product: CASSDNMNTEAFF.

The chain carries TRBV24-1 and TRBJ2-1; the D gene is possibly TRBD1 (6 bases). The germline V and J ends were trimmed by 2 bases and 2 bases, with 18 bases remaining between them. This CDR3 spans 18 amino acids. Per germline, CDR1 KGHDR and CDR2 SFDVKD. In nucleotides, the CDR3 is TGTGCCACCAGTGATTCATGGCAGGGGCGGGTTCCCTACAATGAGCAGTTCTTC. It codes for CATSDSWQGRVPYNEQFF.